Presented here are 29 T cell receptor beta chains from one specimen sequenced in a study of T-cell memory formation after mild COVID-19. TCRdb analysed the 5' RACE reads with MiXCR anew, one entry per CDR3 protein. This table holds 200,000 to 250,000 distinct CDR3 sequences, more than 8% found once. The sequenced material came from PBMCs or a T cell subset sorted from them (not recorded which). These receptors were taken from a man aged 18 to 29 who had mild COVID-19 (a few samples of this study predate the infection). Cell type and time point are not known.

Only a few counts were recorded for this clonotype. V and J are TRBV4-3 and TRBJ2-3; D call uncertain. Trimming cost V 0 bases and J 7 bases, with 5 bases left between them. The germline CDR1 and CDR2 sequences are LGHNA and YSLEER. The CDR3 runs to 12 residues. This chain's CDR3 is CASSQDLHTQYF. DNA of the CDR3: TGCGCCAGCAGCCAAGATTTGCATACGCAGTATTTT.

The rearrangement uses TRBV4-2 and TRBJ1-2; no definite D call. This CDR3 has 15 amino acids. Germline V lookup: CDR1 LGHNA, CDR2 YNFKEQ. Trimming took off 1 base at V and 1 base at J, with 10 bases between the two ends. CDR3 sequence: CASSQGRGLNYGYTF. The CDR3 bases are TGTGCCAGCAGCCAAGGGAGAGGACTTAACTATGGCTACACCTTC.

This clonotype has a handful of counts. The chain joins TRBV5-4 to TRBJ1-1; D gene unclear. V dropped 5 bases and J dropped 4 bases, with 9 bases sitting between them. Per germline, CDR1 SGHNT and CDR2 YYREEE (reference sequence). The CDR3 is 12 residues long. CDR3 in DNA: TGTGCCAGCAGTAAAAGTAGCACTGAAGCTTTCTTT. Its translation is CASSKSSTEAFF.

For the CDR3, the DNA is TGTGCCAGCAGCGGACCGGGGGACAGTTACAATGAGCAGTTCTTC. This translates into CASSGPGDSYNEQFF. The J gene is TRBJ2-1, the V gene TRBV9; D perhaps matches TRBD1 (7 bases). The CDR3 has 15 residues. The germline gives CDR1 SGDLS, CDR2 YYNGEE. The V end lost 3 bases, the J end lost 4 bases, and 14 bases lay between the germline ends.

V is TRBV14 and J is TRBJ1-6, with D uncertain. This CDR3 is built from 15 residues. V dropped 4 bases and J dropped 6 bases, with 13 bases sitting between them. Germline CDR1 reads SGHDN; CDR2 reads FVKESK. CDR3 in DNA: TGTGCCAGCAGCCGGAGGGTGGCGTTTAATTCACCCCTCCACTTT. Residues: CASSRRVAFNSPLHF.

This chain joins TRBV27 and TRBJ2-6; the D is unclear. Germline CDR1 and CDR2: MNHEY and SMNVEV (reference sequence). The germline V and J ends were trimmed by 5 bases and 0 bases, with 8 bases remaining between them. The CDR3 loop spans 15 amino acids. Written as DNA, the CDR3 is TGTGCCAGCAGTCCCCCCCCCTCTGGGGCCAACGTCCTGACTTTC. It is translated as CASSPPPSGANVLTF.

This clonotype was seen a handful of times. This chain uses TRBV5-1 with TRBJ2-2, with TRBD1 identical over 10 bases. CDR1 is SGHRS and CDR2 is YFSETQ in the germline V gene. V gave up 4 bases and J gave up 3 bases; unmatched junction bases: 3. The length of the CDR3 is 15 residues. CDR3 residues: CASSRQGADTGELFF. The CDR3 DNA follows: TGCGCCAGCAGCCGACAGGGGGCGGACACCGGGGAGCTGTTTTTT.

This clonotype has only a few counts. This chain uses TRBV6-5 with TRBJ1-5; unclear D gene. CDR3 length: 14 residues. Germline V gene sequence: CDR1 MNHEY, CDR2 SVGAGI. V lost 0 bases and J lost 4, with 7 bases in between. As DNA, the CDR3 is TGTGCCAGCAGTTACTCGTATCTTAATCAGCCCCAGCATTTT. Translating it yields CASSYSYLNQPQHF.

The chain joins TRBV9 to TRBJ2-5; either TRBD1 or TRBD2 may supply D (5 bases each). The CDR3 has 18 residues. V was pared by 0 bases and J by 1 base, with 19 bases between. CDR1 and CDR2 (germline): SGDLS, YYNGEE. The CDR3 nucleotides read TGTGCCAGCAGCGTAGGGGCCGGGGCAGAAGATTTCCAAGAGACCCAGTACTTC. It is translated as CASSVGAGAEDFQETQYF.

The chain couples TRBV2 to TRBJ2-3, with D perhaps matching TRBD1 or TRBD2 (6 bases each). The CDR3 is 13 amino acids. CDR1 and CDR2 from the germline V gene are SNHLY and FYNNEI. The V and J ends lost 8 bases and 3 bases respectively, with 12 bases between them. Written as DNA, the CDR3 is TGTGCCAGCTCAGGGGAGGTGACAGATACGCAGTATTTT. Translated, it gives CASSGEVTDTQYF.

This chain connects TRBV9 to TRBJ1-5, with D hard to call. Germline V gene sequence: CDR1 SGDLS, CDR2 YYNGEE. Between the trimmed V and J ends, which lost 3 bases and 3 bases, there was a span of 13 bases. The CDR3 spans 15 residues. CDR3 protein: CASSASSVDNQPQHF. For the CDR3, the DNA is TGTGCCAGCAGCGCGTCCTCGGTCGACAATCAGCCCCAGCATTTT.

In this sample, this clonotype turned up a few times. This sequence joins TRBV7-6 and TRBJ1-5, with 7 positions matching TRBD1. Germline CDR1 is SGHVS and CDR2 is FNYEAQ. Germline trimming cut 5 bases from V and 7 bases from J; bases unmatched to any gene: 14. The CDR3 loop spans 16 amino acids. CDR3 DNA sequence: TGTGCCAGCAGCCCGGGGGGAGGGGGCGGTCACCAGCCCCAGCATTTT. It encodes CASSPGGGGGHQPQHF.

This clonotype was counted many times. The genes are TRBV4-3 and TRBJ2-2; 8 nucleotides match TRBD1. The germline CDR1 and CDR2 sequences are LGHNA and YSLEER. CDR3 length equals 15 residues. V was clipped by 4 bases and J by 3 bases; unmatched bases: 4. CDR3 amino acids: CASSLDRGDTGELFF. CDR3 nucleotide sequence: TGCGCCAGCAGCCTCGACAGGGGAGACACCGGGGAGCTGTTTTTT.

This clonotype was recorded a few times. V is TRBV7-2 and J is TRBJ2-5; TRBD2 matches at 9 bases. Germline assignment: CDR1 SGHTA and CDR2 FQGNSA. V was clipped by 3 bases and J by 2 bases; unmatched bases: 13. The CDR3 contains 18 residues. The DNA for the CDR3 is TGTGCCAGCAGCTTGCTCAGCGGGGGGCATGTGATACAAGAGACCCAGTACTTC. Translation gives CASSLLSGGHVIQETQYF.

In its sample, this clonotype was seen many times. The J gene is TRBJ2-7, the V gene TRBV20-1; D gene unclear. This CDR3 has 12 amino acids. Germline lookup yields CDR1 DFQATT and CDR2 SNEGSKA (reference sequence). DNA for the CDR3: TGCAGCTTCAGTATTGGTTCCTACGAGCAGTACTTC. Translated, it gives CSFSIGSYEQYF.

In its sample, this clonotype was seen many times. The gene calls are TRBV5-1 and TRBJ2-1; D ambiguous. This CDR3 contains 12 residues. Trimming left V 2 bases short and J 11 bases short, with 11 bases between. Germline V gene lookup returns CDR1 SGHRS and CDR2 YFSETQ. CDR3: CASSFGADKQFF. In DNA, the CDR3 is TGCGCCAGCAGCTTTGGCGCAGATAAGCAGTTCTTC.

This clonotype has only a few counts. This chain joins TRBV9 and TRBJ2-4; D not certain. Germline-derived CDR1 and CDR2 are SGDLS and YYNGEE. V lost 3 bases and J lost 2, with 3 bases in between. The CDR3 covers 12 residues. The CDR3 DNA reads TGTGCCAGCAGCGGGACCAAAAACATTCAGTACTTC. Amino acids: CASSGTKNIQYF.

The sample holds a few counts of this clonotype. The chain combines TRBV4-2 with TRBJ2-5; 7 bases fit TRBD2. Trimming removed 2 bases from V and 1 base from J; junction bases left unmatched: 7. The CDR3 is 16 residues long. Germline CDR1 is LGHNA and CDR2 is YNFKEQ. In nucleotides, the CDR3 is TGTGCCAGCAGCCAATTGGGCGGGGGAACCCAAGAGACCCAGTACTTC. Translating gives CASSQLGGGTQETQYF.

V usage is TRBV7-6 and J usage is TRBJ2-7; D might be TRBD1 (5 bases). The CDR3 is made up of 16 amino acids. Germline V gene lookup returns CDR1 SGHVS and CDR2 FNYEAQ. The germline V and J ends were trimmed by 0 bases and 0 bases, with 12 bases remaining between them. Here the CDR3 DNA reads TGTGCCAGCAGCTTAGCGCAGGGTTTGAGCTCCTACGAGCAGTACTTC. Translated, it gives CASSLAQGLSSYEQYF.

The chain recombines TRBV12-3 or TRBV12-4 with TRBJ2-7; 9 positions agree with TRBD2. V lost 3 bases, J lost 4 bases, and 7 bases stayed unmatched. The CDR3 totals 15 residues. CDR3 amino acids: CASSFSGSGGYEQYF. DNA for the CDR3: TGTGCCAGCAGTTTTTCGGGGAGCGGGGGGTACGAGCAGTACTTC.

The V call is TRBV4-1, the J call TRBJ2-3, with 8 bases matching TRBD1. Losses at the gene ends were 1 base for V and 6 bases for J; bases not matched to a gene: 9. Germline V gene data show CDR1 as MGHRA and CDR2 as YSYEKL. The CDR3 has 16 amino acids. DNA for the CDR3: TGCGCCAGCAGCCAAGTACCCGACAGGGGCTCCGATACGCAGTATTTT. It encodes CASSQVPDRGSDTQYF.

This clonotype has just a few counts. V and J are TRBV10-3 and TRBJ1-1, with D tentatively TRBD1 (5 bases). Germline lookup yields CDR1 ENHRY and CDR2 SYGVKD. This CDR3 region has 11 residues. The V end was cut by 4 bases, the J end by 8 bases, with 8 bases between. The CDR3 DNA sequence: TGTGCCATCAGTGGACAGTACGAAGCTTTCTTT. Protein: CAISGQYEAFF.

This clonotype was seen at least ten times. The chain is built from TRBV10-3 and TRBJ2-3; perhaps TRBD1 as D (8 bases). The V end was cut by 11 bases, the J end by 2 bases, with 20 bases between. The CDR3 consists of 15 residues. Looked up from germline, CDR1 is ENHRY and CDR2 is SYGVKD. CDR3 loop: CAASAQGGTTDTQYF. CDR3 nucleotide sequence: TGTGCCGCCAGCGCACAGGGGGGGACCACAGATACGCAGTATTTT.

In its sample, this clonotype was seen many times. The rearrangement links TRBV7-9 to TRBJ2-3; D not certain. Trimming left V 1 base short and J 2 bases short, with 16 bases between. CDR1 SEHNR and CDR2 FQNEAQ come from the germline V gene (reference sequence). The CDR3 has 17 amino acids. CDR3 bases: TGTGCCAGCAGCTTAGTTCGGCCTACGGACCCCACAGATACGCAGTATTTT. Protein product: CASSLVRPTDPTDTQYF. Full variable domain (rest looked up from reference TRBV7-9 and TRBJ2-3): DTGVSQNPRHKITKRGQNVTFRCDPISEHNRLYWYRQTLGQGPEFLTYFQNEAQLEKSRLLSDRFSAERPKGSFSTLEIQRTEQGDSAMYLCASSLVRPTDPTDTQYFGPGTRLTVL.

This clonotype was observed a few times. V usage is TRBV7-9 and J usage is TRBJ1-2; TRBD1 might be the D (6 bases). The CDR3 consists of 16 residues. Trimming took off 4 bases at V and 1 base at J, with 16 bases between the two ends. Germline CDR1 SEHNR, CDR2 FQNEAQ (reference sequence). CDR3 region: CASSYSRGIGNYGYTF. Written as DNA, the CDR3 is TGTGCCAGCAGCTACTCCAGGGGTATCGGTAACTATGGCTACACCTTC.

Many counts were recorded for this clonotype. This chain uses TRBV4-3 with TRBJ2-5; tentatively, D is TRBD2 (7 bases). The CDR3 is 15 amino acids. Trimming shortened V by 0 bases and J by 5 bases, and 13 bases separated the two germline ends. Germline assignment: CDR1 LGHNA and CDR2 YSLEER. CDR3 residues: CASSQEWGGSETQYF. For the CDR3, the DNA is TGCGCCAGCAGCCAAGAATGGGGGGGCTCGGAGACCCAGTACTTC.

This chain joins TRBV7-2 and TRBJ2-7; TRBD2 aligns across 11 bases. CDR3 length equals 17 residues. The germline CDR1 and CDR2 sequences are SGHTA and FQGNSA. V was pared by 4 bases and J by 6 bases, with 14 bases of the junction left unmatched. CDR3 bases: TGTGCCAGCAGCTCCCAACCGGCTAGCGGGGGGCTTTCCGAGCAGTACTTC. Translating gives CASSSQPASGGLSEQYF.

This clonotype was observed at least ten times. The V call is TRBV25-1, the J call TRBJ2-7, with D perhaps TRBD2 (5 bases). This CDR3 is 15 amino acids long. Deletions cut 8 bases from V and 3 bases from J, with 20 bases between. CDR1 and CDR2 (germline): MGHDK, SYGVNS. The CDR3 DNA reads as TGTGCCAGCCGAGATGGGATAGGGAGAAGCTACGAGCAGTACTTC. Its protein product is CASRDGIGRSYEQYF.

This clonotype came up a few times. The chain is built from TRBV5-1 and TRBJ2-1; the D call may be TRBD1 or TRBD2 (5 bases each). The CDR3 has 14 residues. V lost 0 bases to trimming and J lost 7 bases, with 11 bases between them. Germline-derived CDR1 and CDR2 are SGHRS and YFSETQ. CDR3 nucleotide sequence: TGCGCCAGCAGCTTGGCGGGGACGTGGAATGAGCAGTTCTTC. Translated: CASSLAGTWNEQFF. The whole variable domain, remainder taken from reference TRBV5-1 and TRBJ2-1, is KAGVTQTPRYLIKTRGQQVTLSCSPISGHRSVSWYQQTPGQGLQFLFEYFSETQRNKGNFPGRFSGRQFSNSRSEMNVSTLELGDSALYLCASSLAGTWNEQFFGPGTRLTVL.